The rows below give T cell receptor beta chains drawn from one sample of a study of blood T cell repertoires in COVID-19. Assay used: immunoSEQ multiplex PCR; TCRdb lists only in-frame clones, some missing. The table records about 130,000 clones, around four fifths of them present only once. The sample consisted of peripheral blood. Every receptor here comes from a man between 35 and 55 years old with active or convalescent COVID-19. CDR3s include the opening cysteine and the closing phenylalanine or tryptophan. The D gene is left open where the match is weak. A row's size may be missing; if present it is once, few, many or a size class.

clone_size | d_call | j_call | v_call | cdr3_nt | cdr3_aa
. | . | TRBJ2-3 | TRBV18 | TGTGCCAGCTCACCCGCGCAGGGTGGCACAGATACGCAGTATTTT | CASSPAQGGTDTQYF
. | . | TRBJ1-6 | TRBV18 | TGTGCCAGCTCCCCAGACACTAATTCACCCCTCCACTTT | CASSPDTNSPLHF
. | . | TRBJ1-2 | TRBV29-1 | TGCAGCGTTGAAGTTGTCTCGAGTGGACAGAGCTATGGCTACACCTTC | CSVEVVSSGQSYGYTF
. | TRBD1 | TRBJ2-2 | TRBV11-2 | TGTGCCAGCAGCCCCCGGTGGACAGGGACCACCGGGGAGCTGTTTTTT | CASSPRWTGTTGELFF
few | TRBD2 | TRBJ2-1 | TRBV30 | TGTGCCTGGAGAAAGACTAGCGGGTACAATGAGCAGTTCTTC | CAWRKTSGYNEQFF
. | TRBD2 | TRBJ2-2 | TRBV4-2 | TGTGCCAGCAGCCAAGATAGGCTAGCGGGGCAAGGGACCGGGGAGCTGTTTTTT | CASSQDRLAGQGTGELFF
. | . | TRBJ2-7 | TRBV29-1 | TGCAGCGTTGAACTGGGGTGGGGGGCCTACGAGCAGTACTTC | CSVELGWGAYEQYF
. | . | TRBJ1-5 | TRBV18 | . | CASSLSGQGAGGNQPQHF
once | . | TRBJ1-2 | TRBV6-5 | TGTGCCAGCAGTCGACCAGGGTATGGCTACACCTTC | CASSRPGYGYTF
few | . | TRBJ2-3 | TRBV18 | TGTGCCAGCTCACCCCCTGCCGGGGGTAGGGTTACGCAGTATTTT | CASSPPAGGRVTQYF
. | TRBD1 | TRBJ1-2 | TRBV6-5 | TGTGCCAGCAGCTCCGGGACAGGGGAGTATGGCTACACCTTC | CASSSGTGEYGYTF
. | TRBD1 | TRBJ2-3 | TRBV9 | TGTGCCAGCAGCGCCGGGACAGGGAAGGGGAGCACAGATACGCAGTATTTT | CASSAGTGKGSTDTQYF
once | TRBD2 | TRBJ2-2 | TRBV23-1 | TGCGCCAGCACGGTTGCGGGGGAGGACACCGGGGAGCTGTTTTTT | CASTVAGEDTGELFF
. | TRBD1 | TRBJ2-2 | TRBV6-6 | TGTGCCAGCAGACGCGGACAGGGGTACACCGGGGAGCTGTTTTTT | CASRRGQGYTGELFF
. | TRBD1 | TRBJ1-3 | TRBV7-6 | TGTGCCAGCAGCCCCGGGACAGCCTCTGGAAACACCATATATTTT | CASSPGTASGNTIYF
. | . | TRBJ2-7 | TRBV6-6 | TGTGCCAGCAGTTACTCCGACAAAAGGGGCGAGCAGTACTTC | CASSYSDKRGEQYF
. | TRBD2 | TRBJ2-5 | TRBV6-5 | TGTGCCAGCGAAGCGGGGTGGAAAGAGACCCAGTACTTC | CASEAGWKETQYF
. | . | TRBJ1-6 | TRBV3-1/TRBV3-2 | TGTGCCAGCAGCCAAGGAGTATGGGGAGTCAGATATAATTCACCCCTCCACTTT | CASSQGVWGVRYNSPLHF
. | TRBD1 | TRBJ1-2 | TRBV6-6 | TGTGCCAGCAGTCATGTACAGGGGGCTTGGAGCTATGGCTACACCTTC | CASSHVQGAWSYGYTF
. | TRBD2 | TRBJ2-5 | TRBV6-5 | TGTGCCAGCAGACTAGCGGGGGGTCAAGAGACCCAGTACTTC | CASRLAGGQETQYF
. | TRBD1 | TRBJ1-5 | TRBV6-5 | TGTGCCAGCAGGGGACAGGGTTTCAATCAGCCCCAGCATTTT | CASRGQGFNQPQHF
. | TRBD1 | TRBJ2-7 | TRBV29-1 | TGCAGCGTTGAAAGGGACAGTTCCCGCGAGCAGTACTTC | CSVERDSSREQYF
. | TRBD2 | TRBJ2-2 | TRBV7-6 | TGTGCCAGCAGCCCTCTCGGACTAGCGGGGGGCCCGAACACCGGGGAGCTGTTTTTT | CASSPLGLAGGPNTGELFF
. | TRBD1 | TRBJ1-6 | TRBV12-3/TRBV12-4 | TGTGCCAGCAGTTTACGGGACAGTTCACCCCTCCACTTT | CASSLRDSSPLHF
. | . | TRBJ1-6 | TRBV6-5 | TGTGCCAGCAAGTTAGGAGCCTATAATTCACCCCTCCACTTT | CASKLGAYNSPLHF
. | TRBD1 | TRBJ2-7 | TRBV12-3/TRBV12-4 | TGTGCCAGCAGTCAGACGACAGGGACCGAGCAGTACTTC | CASSQTTGTEQYF
. | TRBD1 | TRBJ2-1 | TRBV9 | TGTGCCAGCAGCCCCTCGACAGGGACCTCTAACAATGAGCAGTTCTTC | CASSPSTGTSNNEQFF
once | . | TRBJ1-1 | TRBV28 | TGTGCCAGCCTGGTACAGGTGGGGCCCGCTTTCTTT | CASLVQVGPAFF
. | . | TRBJ2-5 | TRBV13 | TGTGCCAGCAGCTTACACTTCGGGGAGACCCAGTACTTC | CASSLHFGETQYF
. | TRBD1 | TRBJ1-3 | TRBV10-2 | TGCGCCAGCAGACCGACAGGGGGAGGCACCATATATTTT | CASRPTGGGTIYF
. | . | TRBJ1-3 | TRBV7-3 | TGTGCCAGCAGCTTAGGGCCAGGCTCTGGAAACACCATATATTTT | CASSLGPGSGNTIYF
. | TRBD2 | TRBJ2-1 | TRBV4-1 | TGCGCCAGCAGCCAAGATTTGGTAGCGGGGGGGCCGAGCTCCTACAATGAGCAGTTCTTC | CASSQDLVAGGPSSYNEQFF
. | . | TRBJ2-7 | TRBV7-9 | TGTGCCAGCAGCAGTAACCGGGGGAGAGACGAGCAGTACTTC | CASSSNRGRDEQYF
. | TRBD2 | TRBJ2-2 | TRBV11-3 | TGTGCCAGCAGCTCCCTCGGGGGGGCCGGGGAGCTGTTTTTT | CASSSLGGAGELFF
. | TRBD1 | TRBJ1-2 | TRBV29-1 | TGCAGCGTCATCTCGACAGGGGTGAATGGCTACACCTTC | CSVISTGVNGYTF
. | . | TRBJ2-7 | TRBV5-4 | TGTGCCAGCAGCCCCGGCGGCCTTAGCTCCTACGAGCAGTACTTC | CASSPGGLSSYEQYF
. | . | TRBJ2-7 | TRBV12-3/TRBV12-4 | TGTGCCAGCAGGGCAGGGACAAGCCGGCAGTACTTC | CASRAGTSRQYF
. | . | TRBJ1-6 | TRBV5-1 | TGCGCCAGCAGCCGCTTAGGTTTGTCAGGGAATTATAATTCACCCCTCCACTTT | CASSRLGLSGNYNSPLHF
few | . | TRBJ2-7 | TRBV9 | TGTGCCAGCAGCATGACTAGGACCTCCGACGAGCAGTACTTC | CASSMTRTSDEQYF
. | . | TRBJ2-7 | TRBV12-3/TRBV12-4 | TGTGCCAGCAGACTGGAGCTCGGAGAGCAGTACTTC | CASRLELGEQYF
. | . | TRBJ2-1 | TRBV7-2 | TGTGCCAGCAGCTTTAGACTCCGCCAGCTGGGTAATGAGCAGTTCTTC | CASSFRLRQLGNEQFF
. | TRBD1 | TRBJ1-2 | TRBV6-2/TRBV6-3 | TGTGCCAGCAGTTACTCGATTACAGGGGGCGCCTATGGCTACACCTTC | CASSYSITGGAYGYTF
. | . | TRBJ1-1 | TRBV18 | TGTGCCAGCTCATTAAGCGGAAACACTGAAGCTTTCTTT | CASSLSGNTEAFF
. | TRBD1 | TRBJ1-2 | TRBV5-4 | TGTGCCAGCAGCCTTGGGGCCCAGGTAGGGGGCGATGGCTACACCTTC | CASSLGAQVGGDGYTF
. | . | TRBJ1-2 | TRBV30 | TGTGCCGGCAGGGTGGGATTTGGCTACACCTTC | CAGRVGFGYTF